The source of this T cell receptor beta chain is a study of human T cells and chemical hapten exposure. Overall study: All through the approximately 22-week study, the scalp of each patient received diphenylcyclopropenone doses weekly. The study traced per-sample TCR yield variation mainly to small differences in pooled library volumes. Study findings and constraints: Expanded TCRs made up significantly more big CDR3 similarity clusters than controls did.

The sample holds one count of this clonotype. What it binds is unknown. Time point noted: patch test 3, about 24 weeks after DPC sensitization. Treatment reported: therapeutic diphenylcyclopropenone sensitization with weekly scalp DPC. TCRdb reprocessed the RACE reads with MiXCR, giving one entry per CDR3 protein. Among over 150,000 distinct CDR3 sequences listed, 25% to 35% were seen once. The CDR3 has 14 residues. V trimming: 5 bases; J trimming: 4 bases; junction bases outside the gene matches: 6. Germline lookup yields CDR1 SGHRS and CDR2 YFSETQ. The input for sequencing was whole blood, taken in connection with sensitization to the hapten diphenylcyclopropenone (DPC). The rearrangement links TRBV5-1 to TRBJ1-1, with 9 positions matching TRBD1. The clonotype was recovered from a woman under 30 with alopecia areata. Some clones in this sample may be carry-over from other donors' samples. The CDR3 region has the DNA TGCGCCAGCAGAGGGACAGGGTCTAGCACTGAAGCTTTCTTT. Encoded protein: CASRGTGSSTEAFF.